The present T cell receptor (beta chain) was sequenced within a study of T cells in Graves' hyperthyroidism and ophthalmopathy. Worth noting for this clonotype: At one end, the junction sequence differs from germline, possibly due to a read error.

TCR beta CDR3 regions were amplified from RNA transcripts. First-round RT-PCR with HTBI primers amplified the TCR CDR3 region. TCRdb re-analysed the multiplex PCR reads in MiXCR, keeping a single row per CDR3 protein. The sample lists about 660,000 distinct CDR3 sequences, about 45% seen once, with less than 8.5% in the top ten. The germline V gene has CDR1 WSHSY and CDR2 SAAADI. The CDR3 extends over 16 amino acids. This receptor was taken from an adult man with Graves' disease, either hyperthyroidism or ophthalmopathy (not recorded which). The V gene is TRBV10-2, the J gene TRBJ1-1; D may be TRBD1 (5 bases). Sequencing was performed on peripheral blood or thyroid tissue (not recorded which). The CDR3 DNA reads as TGTGCCAGCTCACCAAGCGAGAGGGGCTCGAACACTGAAGCTTTCTTT. It encodes CASSPSERGSNTEAFF.